This TCR beta chain appears in the sequencing data of a study of CD8 T cells in Susac syndrome. Germline values: CDR1 KGHSH, CDR2 LQKENI. This CDR3 region has 16 residues. The trim removed 3 bases at V and 4 bases at J, leaving 9 bases unmatched. Regarding this clonotype: Its antigen is still unknown.

The RNA input was roughly 0.45 to 1 ug, and it was reverse transcribed with random hexamers. TCRdb independently ran MiXCR on the immunoSEQ multiplex PCR reads; one entry per CDR3 protein. In the table there are about 110,000 distinct CDR3 sequences, approximately 94% of which are singletons. Regarding the study as a whole: Total CD8+ and CD8+ TEMRA repertoires contained roughly 15 and five Susac-specific public clones, respectively. The study found that Susac CD8+ clonal expansion peaked in TEMRA cells and active patients.

V is TRBV18 and J is TRBJ1-1; 9 bases match TRBD1. Sequencing was performed on CD8+ T cells from PBMCs. This sequence was found in a human donor with Susac syndrome. CDR3 bases: TGTGCCAGCTCACCGATTCGGGGACAGGGTCCCACTGAAGCTTTCTTT. Amino acid sequence: CASSPIRGQGPTEAFF.